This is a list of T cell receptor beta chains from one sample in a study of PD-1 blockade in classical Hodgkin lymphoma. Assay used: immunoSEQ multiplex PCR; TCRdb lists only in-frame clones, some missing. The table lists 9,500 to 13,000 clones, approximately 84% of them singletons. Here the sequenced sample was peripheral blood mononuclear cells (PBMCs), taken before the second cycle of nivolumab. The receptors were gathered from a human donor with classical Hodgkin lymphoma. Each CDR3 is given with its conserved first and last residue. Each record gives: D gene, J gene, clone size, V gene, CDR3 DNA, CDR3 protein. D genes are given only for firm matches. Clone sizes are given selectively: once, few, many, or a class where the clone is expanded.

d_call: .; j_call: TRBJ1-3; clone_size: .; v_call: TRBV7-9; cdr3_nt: TGTGCCAGCAGCCTACAACAATCGGGCTCGGATTTT; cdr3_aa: CASSLQQSGSDF
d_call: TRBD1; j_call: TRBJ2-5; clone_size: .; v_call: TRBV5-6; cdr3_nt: TGTGCCAGCAGCTTGGCCGGGACAGGGGGCGAGACCCAGTACTTC; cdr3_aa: CASSLAGTGGETQYF
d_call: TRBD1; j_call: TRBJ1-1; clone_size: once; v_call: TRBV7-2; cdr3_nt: TGTGCCAGCAGCTTAGCGACAGGGGGAGGCACTGAAGCTTTCTTT; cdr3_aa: CASSLATGGGTEAFF
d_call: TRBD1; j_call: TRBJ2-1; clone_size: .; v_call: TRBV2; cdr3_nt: TGTGCCAGCAGTTTGGGACAGGGACGGTACAATGAGCAGTTCTTC; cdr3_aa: CASSLGQGRYNEQFF
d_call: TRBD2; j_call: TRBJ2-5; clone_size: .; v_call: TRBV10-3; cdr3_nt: TGTGCCATCAGTGAGTCGATGCAGGCGGGGGGGCAGTTTGAGACCCAGTACTTC; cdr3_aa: CAISESMQAGGQFETQYF
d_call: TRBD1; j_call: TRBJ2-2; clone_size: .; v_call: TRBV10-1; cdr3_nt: TGCGCCAGCAGTCCGACCGGGACAGTAGCCGGGGAGCTGTTTTTT; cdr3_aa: CASSPTGTVAGELFF
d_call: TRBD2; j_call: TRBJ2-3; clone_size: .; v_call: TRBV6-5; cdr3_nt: TGTGCCACTCTGAGCGGGAGGGCCTCAGATACGCAGTATTTT; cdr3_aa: CATLSGRASDTQYF
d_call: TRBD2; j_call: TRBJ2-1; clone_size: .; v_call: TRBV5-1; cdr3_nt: TGCGCCAGCAGCTTGGAGCGGGGATACAATGAGCAGTTCTTC; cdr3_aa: CASSLERGYNEQFF
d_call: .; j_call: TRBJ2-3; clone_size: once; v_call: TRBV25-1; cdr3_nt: TGTGCCAGTAACGGGAAGTTCACAGATACGCAGTATTTT; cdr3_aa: CASNGKFTDTQYF
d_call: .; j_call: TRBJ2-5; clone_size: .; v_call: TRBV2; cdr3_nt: TGTGCCGGCAGGGGACAAGAGACCCAGTACTTC; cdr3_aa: CAGRGQETQYF
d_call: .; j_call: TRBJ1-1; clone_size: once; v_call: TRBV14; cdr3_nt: TGTGCCAGCAGCCAAGAGACCCCGTGGGGGAACACTGAAGCTTTCTTT; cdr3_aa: CASSQETPWGNTEAFF
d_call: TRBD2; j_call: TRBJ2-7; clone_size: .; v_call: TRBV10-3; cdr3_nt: TGTGCCACCTGGTCGGGGACTAGCGGGACCTACGAGCAGTACTTC; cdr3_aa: CATWSGTSGTYEQYF
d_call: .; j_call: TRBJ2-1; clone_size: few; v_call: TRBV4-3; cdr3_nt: TGCGCCAGCAGCCAAGGTTTGAACCCTTACAATGAGCAGTTCTTC; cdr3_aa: CASSQGLNPYNEQFF
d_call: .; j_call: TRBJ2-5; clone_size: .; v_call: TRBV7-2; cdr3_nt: TGTGCCAGCAGGCCCGCGGGGGCCCGGGAGACCCAGTACTTC; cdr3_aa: CASRPAGARETQYF
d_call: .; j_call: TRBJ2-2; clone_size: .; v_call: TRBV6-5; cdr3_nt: TGTGCCAGCAGGGGGGAAACCGGGGAGCTGTTTTTT; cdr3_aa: CASRGETGELFF
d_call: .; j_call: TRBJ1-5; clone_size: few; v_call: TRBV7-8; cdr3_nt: TGTGCCAGCACGCTAGGGGGATCCGACAATCAGCCCCAGCATTTT; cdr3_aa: CASTLGGSDNQPQHF
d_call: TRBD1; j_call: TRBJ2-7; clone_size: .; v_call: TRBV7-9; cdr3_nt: TGTGCCAGCAGCTTACTGTCGACAGGGGCGGGATACGAGCAGTACTTC; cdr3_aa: CASSLLSTGAGYEQYF